This T cell receptor (beta chain) was retrieved from a study of cytomegalovirus exposure and HLA in healthy donors. Study-level points and caveats: Later analysis revealed greater clonal expansion in HLA-associated TCR beta chains than in equally common others. Associated with HLA alleles at 0.05 false discovery rate in a later analysis were around 17,000 TCR beta sequences. Cytomegalovirus association was assigned to about 180 TCR beta chains.

The PCR used 60 Vbeta and 13 Jbeta primers. As originally analysed: An analysis performed later counted roughly 80 million unique TCR beta chains (roughly 10 million of them shared). TCRdb's copy holds only in-frame clones and misses some; the assay was immunoSEQ multiplex PCR. The V and J calls and clone size come from that table; D and trimming were worked out from the DNA. The table shows roughly 100,000 clones, with nearly 80% occurring only once. The V gene end was trimmed by 5 bases and the J gene end by 8 bases; junction bases not matched to a gene: 6. CDR1 LNHDA and CDR2 SQIVND come from the germline V gene (reference sequence). The CDR3 contains 14 residues. Concerning this clone: Its antigen is still unknown.

Sequencing was done on a sample of PBMCs. The V and J genes are TRBV19 and TRBJ1-6; 7 bases fit TRBD1. The sequence derives from a man between 25 and 39 years old in good health and CMV-seronegative. The CDR3 reads CASSGDSHYSPLHF. For the CDR3, the DNA is TGTGCCAGTAGTGGGGACAGTCATTATTCACCCCTCCACTTT.